The 25 T cell receptor beta chains given below trace back to one sample, sequenced in a study of identical twins. TCRdb redid the calling of the 5' RACE reads with MiXCR, one entry per CDR3 protein. The sample contains approximately 1.8 million distinct CDR3 sequences, less than 40% of which appear only once. The sample consisted of cord blood. The receptors were sampled from a newborn girl in good health.

There are a few counts of this clonotype. J is TRBJ2-7 and V is TRBV5-5; D possibly corresponds to TRBD2 (5 bases). The V end lost 6 bases, the J end lost 0 bases, and 13 bases lay between the germline ends. CDR3 size: 14 residues. Looked up from germline, CDR1 is SGHKS and CDR2 is YYEKEE (reference sequence). The DNA for the CDR3 is TGTGCCAGCACCTCTTCCCGGGGCTCCTACGAGCAGTACTTC. It is translated as CASTSSRGSYEQYF.

V gene TRBV7-2 combines with J gene TRBJ2-3; no firm D call. The CDR3 totals 13 residues. Trimming left V 4 bases short and J 7 bases short, with 12 bases between. Germline assignment: CDR1 SGHTA and CDR2 FQGNSA. CDR3 residues: CASSSLRRNTQYF. CDR3 sequence (DNA): TGTGCCAGCAGCTCCCTTCGACGGAATACGCAGTATTTT.

The V and J genes are TRBV27 and TRBJ2-3; 8 nucleotides match TRBD1. CDR1 and CDR2 from the germline V gene are MNHEY and SMNVEV (reference sequence). V gave up 5 bases and J gave up 2 bases; unmatched junction bases: 9. CDR3 length: 16 amino acids. In DNA, the CDR3 is TGTGCCAGCAGTAGACGGACAGGGTCTTACACAGATACGCAGTATTTT. Its translation: CASSRRTGSYTDTQYF.

J is TRBJ2-1 and V is TRBV4-1, with D possibly being TRBD2 (5 bases). V shed 4 bases and J shed 5 bases, with 9 bases lying between them. Germline CDR1 reads MGHRA; CDR2 reads YSYEKL. This CDR3 is 13 amino acids long. The CDR3 DNA follows: TGCGCCAGCAGCCGAGCGCGGGACAATGAGCAGTTCTTC. This translates into CASSRARDNEQFF.

The rearrangement uses TRBV10-2 and TRBJ2-3; a weak D match, TRBD1 (5 bases). Germline CDR1 is WSHSY and CDR2 is SAAADI. The CDR3 runs 14 residues. Trimming shortened V by 5 bases and J by 4 bases, and 13 bases separated the two germline ends. Here the CDR3 reads CASSPGRAADTQYF. The CDR3 DNA reads as TGCGCCAGCAGTCCCGGCAGGGCGGCAGATACGCAGTATTTT.

Remarks on this clonotype: The germline gene is not matched at one end of the junction; a read error may be the cause. The chain joins TRBV7-9 to TRBJ1-6; 8 nucleotides agree with TRBD1. The CDR3 contains 15 residues. The germline gives CDR1 SEHNR, CDR2 FQNEAQ (reference sequence). The CDR3 reads CASSSTGDYNPPLHF. DNA for the CDR3: TGTGCCAGCAGCTCGACAGGGGACTATAATCCACCCCTCCACTTT.

This clonotype was detected once. This chain uses TRBV12-3 or TRBV12-4 with TRBJ2-5; D is unresolved. V was trimmed by 3 bases and J by 1 base, leaving 9 bases between them. The CDR3 extends over 14 amino acids. DNA for the CDR3: TGTGCCAGCAGTTTTGACCCCTCCCAAGAGACCCAGTACTTC. Amino acid sequence: CASSFDPSQETQYF.

This clonotype occurred a few times. This chain joins TRBV2 and TRBJ2-7; TRBD2 aligns across 9 bases. This CDR3 is built from 13 residues. The germline V gene encodes CDR1 SNHLY and CDR2 FYNNEI. Unmatched junction bases numbered 4, after V lost 7 bases and J lost 3 bases. DNA for the CDR3: TGTGCCAGCACCGGGACTAGCCTCTACGAGCAGTACTTC. Protein sequence: CASTGTSLYEQYF.

Here the CDR3 DNA reads TGTGCCAGCAGCCAGCGCTCGGTAGGGTGGGAAAACTCTGGGGCCAACGTCCTGACTTTC. As protein: CASSQRSVGWENSGANVLTF. This sequence joins TRBV7-2 and TRBJ2-6, with D unresolved. The CDR3 length is 20 residues. CDR1 SGHTA and CDR2 FQGNSA come from the germline V gene. The V and J ends lost 5 bases and 0 bases respectively, with 23 bases between them. The variable domain in full, with the rest retrieved from reference TRBV7-2 and TRBJ2-6, is GAGVSQSPSNKVTEKGKDVELRCDPISGHTALYWYRQSLGQGLEFLIYFQGNSAPDKSGLPSDRFSAERTGGSVSTLTIQRTQQEDSAVYLCASSQRSVGWENSGANVLTFGAGSRLTVL.

The chain employs TRBV2 and TRBJ1-6, with 7 nucleotides matching TRBD1. Trimming removed 1 base from V and 10 bases from J; junction bases left unmatched: 7. Germline lookup yields CDR1 SNHLY and CDR2 FYNNEI. The CDR3 sequence is 15 residues long. In nucleotides, the CDR3 is TGTGCCAGCAGTGAAGTGTACAGGGGCGGCTCACCCCTCCACTTT. This gives the protein CASSEVYRGGSPLHF.

In this sample, this clonotype turned up a few times. The chain carries TRBV18 and TRBJ1-1; D unclear. V was cut by 4 bases and J by 1 base, with 10 bases left in between. CDR3 length equals 14 residues. Germline V CDR1 and CDR2: KGHSH, LQKENI. DNA of the CDR3: TGTGCCAGCTCACTTGCGACAAGGAACACTGAAGCTTTCTTT. Residues: CASSLATRNTEAFF.

This clonotype was picked up a small number of times. The rearrangement links TRBV7-2 to TRBJ2-1; possibly TRBD2 for D (6 bases). Germline values: CDR1 SGHTA, CDR2 FQGNSA. The CDR3 loop spans 16 amino acids. Trimming shortened V by 2 bases and J by 4 bases, and 15 bases separated the two germline ends. The CDR3 region is CASSLTAAGIYNEQFF. CDR3 coding DNA: TGTGCCAGCAGCTTAACCGCTGCGGGAATATACAATGAGCAGTTCTTC. Filled out from reference TRBV7-2 and TRBJ2-1, the complete variable domain reads GAGVSQSPSNKVTEKGKDVELRCDPISGHTALYWYRQSLGQGLEFLIYFQGNSAPDKSGLPSDRFSAERTGGSVSTLTIQRTQQEDSAVYLCASSLTAAGIYNEQFFGPGTRLTVL.

The chain combines TRBV7-8 with TRBJ2-4, with TRBD1 as a possible D gene (5 bases). The CDR3 covers 14 residues. Deletions cut 4 bases from V and 13 bases from J, with 20 bases between. CDR1 is SGHVS and CDR2 is FQNEAQ in the germline V gene. The CDR3 DNA reads as TGTGCCAGCAGCTCACAGGAGAGCTCCTACGGGCAGTACTTC. It encodes CASSSQESSYGQYF.

J is TRBJ2-2 and V is TRBV12-3 or TRBV12-4, with D unresolved. The germline V and J ends were trimmed by 7 bases and 6 bases, with 3 bases remaining between them. The CDR3 spans 10 residues. CDR3 residues: CASKAGELFF. The CDR3 DNA reads TGTGCCAGCAAGGCCGGGGAGCTGTTTTTT.

The CDR3 is CASLDREHTDTQYF. The CDR3 DNA is TGTGCCAGCCTGGACAGGGAACACACAGATACGCAGTATTTT. The rearrangement links TRBV27 to TRBJ2-3, with 8 bases identical to TRBD1. Trimming took 8 bases from V and 2 from J; bases not matched to a gene: 6. The V gene's germline CDR1 is MNHEY and CDR2 SMNVEV (reference sequence). The CDR3 loop spans 14 amino acids.

The chain employs TRBV4-2 and TRBJ2-3; D gene unclear. Looked up from germline, CDR1 is LGHNA and CDR2 is YNFKEQ. CDR3 size: 13 residues. With 4 bases removed from V and 8 bases from J, the gap between germline ends came to 13 bases. The CDR3 is CASSPTRLGTQYF. The CDR3 DNA reads TGTGCCAGCAGCCCAACGAGATTAGGTACGCAGTATTTT.

This clonotype was observed a few times. The V call is TRBV20-1, the J call TRBJ2-7, with D possibly TRBD2 on 5 matching bases. The CDR3 has 12 amino acids. V was pared by 4 bases and J by 2 bases, with 9 bases between. Per germline, CDR1 DFQATT and CDR2 SNEGSKA (reference sequence). This chain's CDR3 is CSANGAAYEQYF. CDR3 DNA sequence: TGCAGTGCTAACGGAGCGGCCTACGAGCAGTACTTC.

This clonotype was observed at least ten times. The V and J genes are TRBV29-1 and TRBJ1-2; D gene unclear. The V gene lost 0 bases and the J gene lost 0 bases, with 11 bases spanning the gap. The CDR3 has 15 residues. From germline, CDR1 is SQVTM and CDR2 ANQGSEA. CDR3 DNA sequence: TGCAGCGTTGAAGATCTCGCGACATCTAACTATGGCTACACCTTC. Translation: CSVEDLATSNYGYTF.

The genes are TRBV20-1 and TRBJ2-1; 11 bases map to TRBD2. V gave up 0 bases and J gave up 2 bases; unmatched junction bases: 12. CDR1 is DFQATT and CDR2 is SNEGSKA in the germline V gene (reference sequence). The CDR3 is 19 residues long. DNA of the CDR3: TGCAGTGCTAGAGATCGGGCTAGCGGGAGGTTAAACCCCTACAATGAGCAGTTCTTC. The encoded protein is CSARDRASGRLNPYNEQFF.

This clonotype was counted a few times. The chain couples TRBV4-1 to TRBJ1-1; D is uncertain. CDR1 is MGHRA, CDR2 YSYEKL, per germline. This CDR3 contains 16 residues. Trimming removed 2 bases from V and 2 bases from J, with 15 bases in between. The CDR3 DNA is TGCGCCAGCAGCCAATATACGGGCAGCATAAACACTGAAGCTTTCTTT. Translation gives CASSQYTGSINTEAFF.

This clonotype was observed a handful of times. The chain couples TRBV27 to TRBJ2-7; either TRBD1 or TRBD2 may supply D (5 bases each). V was clipped by 5 bases and J by 3 bases, with 17 bases between them. This CDR3 contains 15 residues. Germline V gene data show CDR1 as MNHEY and CDR2 as SMNVEV (reference sequence). CDR3 residues: CASSPSGTSLYEQYF. For the CDR3, the DNA is TGTGCCAGCAGTCCCTCGGGGACCTCCCTCTACGAGCAGTACTTC.

The V and J genes are TRBV19 and TRBJ1-6, with TRBD1 as a possible D gene (5 bases). The germline CDR1 and CDR2 sequences are LNHDA and SQIVND (reference sequence). Trimming removed 3 bases at V and 3 bases at J, with 9 bases between. CDR3 length: 15 residues. The CDR3 DNA reads as TGTGCCAGTAGTATGGGGACCGTCTATAATTCACCCCTCCACTTT. Translating it yields CASSMGTVYNSPLHF.

CDR3 amino acids: CASTMGDSTVATNEKLFF. DNA for the CDR3: TGTGCCAGCACCATGGGGGACAGCACCGTTGCAACTAATGAAAAACTGTTTTTT. The rearrangement uses TRBV28 and TRBJ1-4; 7 bases agree with TRBD1. The CDR3 has 18 amino acids. Germline CDR1 is MDHEN and CDR2 is SYDVKM. The J segment lost 0 bases and the V segment lost 7 bases, leaving 14 bases of the junction unmatched.

This CDR3 reads CASSVTPGLSYEQYF. CDR3 DNA: TGTGCCAGCAGCGTGACCCCGGGACTTTCCTACGAGCAGTACTTC. V usage is TRBV9 and J usage is TRBJ2-7, with D possibly TRBD2 on 6 matching bases. CDR3 length equals 15 residues. Trimming pared 2 bases from V and 1 base from J, leaving 13 bases between. Germline loops: CDR1 SGDLS, CDR2 YYNGEE. Together with reference TRBV9 and TRBJ2-7, the CDR3 gives the full variable domain: DSGVTQTPKHLITATGQRVTLRCSPRSGDLSVYWYQQSLDQGLQFLIQYYNGEERAKGNILERFSAQQFPDLHSELNLSSLELGDSALYFCASSVTPGLSYEQYFGPGTRLTVT.

This clonotype was seen only a few times. The chain links TRBV20-1 to TRBJ2-1; tentative D call: TRBD2 (7 bases). In germline, CDR1 is DFQATT, CDR2 SNEGSKA (reference sequence). V lost 3 bases and J 9 bases, leaving 15 bases between the germline ends. The CDR3 is 13 amino acids. Written as DNA, the CDR3 is TGCAGTGCTAGCGGGGGGCCAGTTGGTGAGCAGTTCTTC. It is translated as CSASGGPVGEQFF.